One and the same sample provided the 27 T cell receptor beta chains below, sequenced in a study of early T cells in non-severe SARS-CoV-2 infection. TCRdb re-analysed the 5' RACE reads in MiXCR, keeping a single row per CDR3 protein. The table includes roughly 40,000 distinct CDR3 sequences, around 6% detected once. The specimen was whole blood. Every receptor here comes from an adult who was a healthcare worker with PCR-confirmed SARS-CoV-2 infection or an uninfected control (not recorded which).

This clonotype was counted many times. This chain joins TRBV7-2 and TRBJ2-1; 7 positions agree with TRBD1. The CDR3 runs to 16 residues. Germline-derived CDR1 and CDR2 are SGHTA and FQGNSA. V gave up 1 base and J gave up 2 bases; unmatched junction bases: 5. The CDR3 here is CASSLGSQGAYNEQFF. CDR3 coding DNA: TGTGCCAGCAGCTTAGGTAGTCAGGGGGCCTACAATGAGCAGTTCTTC.

This clonotype was seen more than once but under ten times. This chain uses TRBV6-6 with TRBJ1-5, with 7 bases aligning to TRBD1. The length of the CDR3 is 15 residues. The germline V gene has CDR1 MNHNY and CDR2 SVGAGI (reference sequence). With 2 bases clipped from V and 4 bases from J, the junction kept 5 bases outside the gene matches. The CDR3 loop reads CASSYPGTVNQPQHF. As DNA, the CDR3 is TGTGCCAGCAGTTACCCCGGGACAGTGAATCAGCCCCAGCATTTT.

The chain couples TRBV12-3 or TRBV12-4 to TRBJ2-5; a possible D gene is TRBD1 (6 bases). This CDR3 is built from 14 residues. The V end lost 2 bases, the J end lost 5 bases, and 12 bases lay between the germline ends. The DNA for the CDR3 is TGTGCCAGCAGTTTATTGGACAGTATGGAGACCCAGTACTTC. Translation: CASSLLDSMETQYF.

The table lists this clonotype with many counts. The rearrangement links TRBV24-1 to TRBJ2-7, with D possibly matching TRBD1 (6 bases). CDR3 length equals 15 residues. The V end was cut by 3 bases, the J end by 3 bases, with 14 bases between. Germline-derived CDR1 and CDR2 are KGHDR and SFDVKD. CDR3 DNA: TGTGCCACCAGTGATCTCTCAGGGGATAACTACGAGCAGTACTTC. This sequence encodes CATSDLSGDNYEQYF.

The chain is built from TRBV6-5 and TRBJ2-7, with D possibly matching TRBD1 (6 bases). The V gene lost 0 bases and the J gene lost 1 base, with 19 bases spanning the gap. Germline values: CDR1 MNHEY, CDR2 SVGAGI. There are 18 residues in the CDR3. The CDR3 loop is CASSYSTPRGKKSYEQYF. The CDR3 DNA is TGTGCCAGCAGTTACTCGACACCAAGGGGGAAGAAATCCTACGAGCAGTACTTC.

This clonotype was observed at least ten times. The chain joins TRBV28 to TRBJ2-5, with TRBD2 matching 11 bases. Germline assignment: CDR1 MDHEN and CDR2 SYDVKM. The V and J ends lost 4 bases and 1 base, in that order; junction bases with no gene match: 8. This CDR3 region has 17 residues. The CDR3 sequence: CASSSLSGGVFQETQYF. CDR3 coding DNA: TGTGCCAGCAGTTCCCTTAGCGGGGGGGTTTTCCAAGAGACCCAGTACTTC.

This clonotype was counted many times. The chain recombines TRBV20-1 with TRBJ2-3, with D perhaps matching TRBD1 (6 bases). The CDR3 is made up of 16 amino acids. Germline CDR1 is DFQATT and CDR2 is SNEGSKA (reference sequence). V was trimmed by 0 bases and J by 0 bases, leaving 13 bases between them. The CDR3 is CSARDSWTASTDTQYF. The CDR3 DNA is TGCAGTGCTAGAGATTCTTGGACAGCTAGCACAGATACGCAGTATTTT.

This clonotype appeared many times. The chain carries TRBV28 and TRBJ1-1; D unclear. CDR3 length: 15 amino acids. The ends were cut back, 1 base at V and 4 bases at J, with 13 bases in the middle. Germline loops: CDR1 MDHEN, CDR2 SYDVKM. CDR3 loop: CASSLFKKGRTEAFF. In DNA form, the CDR3 reads TGTGCCAGCAGTTTATTCAAAAAAGGGCGCACTGAAGCTTTCTTT. The variable domain in full, completed from reference TRBV28 and TRBJ1-1, reads DVKVTQSSRYLVKRTGEKVFLECVQDMDHENMFWYRQDPGLGLRLIYFSYDVKMKEKGDIPEGYSVSREKKERFSLILESASTNQTSMYLCASSLFKKGRTEAFFGQGTRLTVV.

This clonotype was seen a handful of times. The gene calls are TRBV11-2 and TRBJ2-3; maybe TRBD2 (6 bases). The CDR3 has 14 amino acids. Per the germline V gene, CDR1 is SGHAT and CDR2 is FQNNGV. Between the trimmed V and J ends, which lost 5 bases and 2 bases, there was a span of 11 bases. CDR3 protein: CASSKEGDTDTQYF. The CDR3 DNA reads as TGTGCCAGCAGCAAGGAGGGAGACACAGATACGCAGTATTTT.

This clonotype was seen many times. V and J are TRBV29-1 and TRBJ2-5; 10 bases line up with TRBD1. V dropped 7 bases and J dropped 2; count of bases not matched to a gene: 4. Germline CDR1 is SQVTM and CDR2 is ANQGSEA. CDR3 size: 13 residues. CDR3 sequence: CSARGQGQETQYF. The CDR3 nucleotides are TGCAGCGCCCGGGGACAGGGGCAAGAGACCCAGTACTTC.

This clonotype showed up many times. The V and J genes are TRBV3-1 and TRBJ2-7; TRBD1 agrees at 7 bases. CDR1 is LGHDT, CDR2 YNNKEL, per germline (reference sequence). Trimming cost V 5 bases and J 5 bases; bases outside gene matches: 3. This CDR3 contains 12 residues. CDR3 sequence (DNA): TGTGCCAGCAGCTACGGACAGGACGAGCAGTACTTC. Translating gives CASSYGQDEQYF.

This clonotype was seen many times. V gene TRBV7-2 combines with J gene TRBJ2-4; D remains unclear. The CDR3 has 14 residues. Germline CDR1 SGHTA, CDR2 FQGNSA. Trimming cost V 1 base and J 8 bases, with 12 bases left between them. This CDR3 is CASSLGLGGDIQYF. Here the CDR3 DNA reads TGTGCCAGCAGCTTAGGTTTAGGCGGAGACATTCAGTACTTC.

The rearrangement links TRBV20-1 to TRBJ2-1; the D gene is possibly TRBD2 (6 bases). Between the trimmed V and J ends, which lost 6 bases and 5 bases, there was a span of 17 bases. The CDR3 has 14 amino acids. The germline gives CDR1 DFQATT, CDR2 SNEGSKA (reference sequence). CDR3 loop: CSAPRHGGNNEQFF. The CDR3 DNA sequence: TGCAGTGCCCCCCGGCACGGGGGAAACAATGAGCAGTTCTTC.

This chain connects TRBV11-2 to TRBJ1-5, with D tentatively TRBD1 (6 bases). V lost 0 bases and J 5 bases, leaving 8 bases between the germline ends. The CDR3 contains 14 residues. Germline loops: CDR1 SGHAT, CDR2 FQNNGV. This CDR3 reads CASSLDRGHQPQHF. Here the CDR3 DNA reads TGTGCCAGCAGCTTAGACAGGGGCCATCAGCCCCAGCATTTT.

This clonotype showed up many times. The rearrangement links TRBV7-8 to TRBJ1-1, with D possibly TRBD1 on 5 matching bases. There are 13 residues in the CDR3. The germline CDR1 and CDR2 sequences are SGHVS and FQNEAQ. V lost 8 bases to trimming and J lost 0 bases, with 10 bases between them. The CDR3 nucleotides read TGTGCCAGCGGTGGGGGAATGAACACTGAAGCTTTCTTT. Translating gives CASGGGMNTEAFF.

J is TRBJ2-7 and V is TRBV6-2 or TRBV6-3; 9 nucleotides agree with TRBD2. Germline-derived CDR1 and CDR2 are MNHEY and SVGEGT. Trimming took 0 bases from V and 3 from J; bases not matched to a gene: 0. CDR3 length equals 14 residues. The CDR3 protein is CASSYSTSGYEQYF. CDR3 DNA sequence: TGTGCCAGCAGTTACTCGACTAGCGGCTACGAGCAGTACTTC.

V usage is TRBV7-7 and J usage is TRBJ1-6; D gene ambiguous. V lost 5 bases and J 8 bases, leaving 19 bases between the germline ends. The CDR3 is 16 amino acids. The germline V gene has CDR1 SSHAT and CDR2 FNYEAQ (reference sequence). In nucleotides, the CDR3 is TGTGCCAGCAGCCCTCGGACTGAACCCGGGGATTCACCCCTCCACTTT. Amino acids: CASSPRTEPGDSPLHF.

This clonotype showed up many times. CDR3 loop: CASSRAVGGNQPQHF. The CDR3, as DNA: TGTGCCAGCAGTCGGGCGGTGGGGGGAAATCAGCCCCAGCATTTT. The rearrangement uses TRBV27 and TRBJ1-5, with D perhaps TRBD1 (5 bases). The ends were cut back, 5 bases at V and 4 bases at J, with 15 bases in the middle. This CDR3 has 15 amino acids. The germline V gene encodes CDR1 MNHEY and CDR2 SMNVEV (reference sequence).

This clonotype has ten or more counts. The chain combines TRBV4-3 with TRBJ2-1; TRBD2 aligns across 7 bases. The germline V gene encodes CDR1 LGHNA and CDR2 YSLEER. This CDR3 is 15 amino acids long. V was clipped by 0 bases and J by 6 bases; unmatched bases: 5. In DNA form, the CDR3 reads TGCGCCAGCAGCCAAGACCCGACTAGCCTCAATGAGCAGTTCTTC. It specifies CASSQDPTSLNEQFF.

This clonotype has ten or more counts. The chain links TRBV20-1 to TRBJ1-4, with no clear D. The germline V gene has CDR1 DFQATT and CDR2 SNEGSKA (reference sequence). The CDR3 runs to 15 residues. V was cut by 0 bases and J by 4 bases, with 12 bases left in between. The CDR3 sequence: CSAREHSFNNEKLFF. In nucleotides, the CDR3 is TGCAGTGCTAGAGAACACAGTTTTAATAATGAAAAACTGTTTTTT.

In its sample, this clonotype was seen many times. The genes are TRBV28 and TRBJ1-6; no firm D call. The CDR3 extends over 15 amino acids. CDR1 and CDR2 (germline): MDHEN, SYDVKM. V dropped 7 bases and J dropped 0 bases, with 10 bases sitting between them. CDR3 coding DNA: TGTGCCAGCATCTTGGAAAGCTCCTATAATTCACCCCTCCACTTT. Amino acids: CASILESSYNSPLHF. The full variable domain, rest sourced from reference TRBV28 and TRBJ1-6, is DVKVTQSSRYLVKRTGEKVFLECVQDMDHENMFWYRQDPGLGLRLIYFSYDVKMKEKGDIPEGYSVSREKKERFSLILESASTNQTSMYLCASILESSYNSPLHFGNGTRLTVT.

This clonotype was seen ten or more times. J is TRBJ1-1 and V is TRBV27, with 10 bases lining up with TRBD1. The CDR3 length is 15 residues. V lost 6 bases to trimming and J lost 3 bases; unmatched junction nucleotides: 7. From germline, CDR1 is MNHEY and CDR2 SMNVEV (reference sequence). This CDR3 is CASSDRGPVDTEAFF. CDR3 DNA sequence: TGTGCCAGCAGCGACAGGGGGCCCGTAGACACTGAAGCTTTCTTT.

This clonotype was observed at least ten times. This rearrangement joins TRBV30 to TRBJ1-5; 7 bases fit TRBD1. After removal of 2 bases from V and 2 bases from J, the junction contained 3 bases not matched to a gene. Germline lookup yields CDR1 GTSNPN and CDR2 SVGIG (reference sequence). The CDR3 runs to 14 residues. This chain's CDR3 is CAWSTGVRNQPQHF. The CDR3 DNA follows: TGTGCCTGGAGTACAGGGGTACGCAATCAGCCCCAGCATTTT.

The chain recombines TRBV7-9 with TRBJ2-1, with D perhaps matching TRBD2 (7 bases). Germline-derived CDR1 and CDR2 are SEHNR and FQNEAQ (reference sequence). V dropped 9 bases and J dropped 5 bases, with 17 bases sitting between them. CDR3 length equals 14 residues. The DNA for the CDR3 is TGTGCCAGTCTCAAGGCGGGGGCCCACAATGAGCAGTTCTTC. Translation: CASLKAGAHNEQFF. The full variable domain, completed using reference TRBV7-9 and TRBJ2-1, is DTGVSQNPRHKITKRGQNVTFRCDPISEHNRLYWYRQTLGQGPEFLTYFQNEAQLEKSRLLSDRFSAERPKGSFSTLEIQRTEQGDSAMYLCASLKAGAHNEQFFGPGTRLTVL.

This clonotype has at least ten counts. This rearrangement joins TRBV20-1 to TRBJ2-7, with D unresolved. Trimming left V 5 bases short and J 2 bases short, with 13 bases between. CDR1 DFQATT and CDR2 SNEGSKA come from the germline V gene (reference sequence). The CDR3 totals 13 residues. This CDR3 is CSAPRTATYEQYF. The CDR3 coding sequence is TGCAGTGCTCCCCGGACGGCCACCTACGAGCAGTACTTC.

The chain uses TRBV7-2 and TRBJ2-3, with D maybe TRBD2 (6 bases). This CDR3 is built from 13 residues. V lost 5 bases and J 6 bases, leaving 12 bases between the germline ends. CDR1 and CDR2 (germline): SGHTA, FQGNSA. CDR3 sequence: CASSQGLMDTQYF. The CDR3 DNA reads as TGTGCCAGCAGCCAGGGACTGATGGATACGCAGTATTTT. The entire variable domain, with the rest obtained from reference TRBV7-2 and TRBJ2-3, is as follows: GAGVSQSPSNKVTEKGKDVELRCDPISGHTALYWYRQSLGQGLEFLIYFQGNSAPDKSGLPSDRFSAERTGGSVSTLTIQRTQQEDSAVYLCASSQGLMDTQYFGPGTRLTVL.

Concerning this clonotype: The CDR3 does not end in the conserved phenylalanine or tryptophan, so this is likely a read error. No DNA is shown, since the ends of the CDR3 on it are uncertain; the CDR3 is the one TCRdb lists. The chain carries TRBV18 and TRBJ2-1; no check of the table's D call, TRBD1, against the DNA was made. Germline CDR1 KGHSH, CDR2 LQKENI. The CDR3 is made up of 9 amino acids, end residues included. The CDR3 spells CVSSRRQLT.